This T cell receptor (beta chain) was sequenced in a study of response to subunit inactivated influenza vaccine. This CDR3 spans 13 amino acids. Trimming took off 0 bases at V and 9 bases at J, with 6 bases between the two ends. This clonotype was counted only a few times. TCRdb re-called the RT-PCR reads through MiXCR, storing one row per CDR3 protein. The profile covers around 470,000 distinct CDR3 sequences, with less than 7.5% appearing a single time and around 12% taken by the ten largest. V gene TRBV12-3 or TRBV12-4 combines with J gene TRBJ1-6, with D hard to call. The receptor comes from a man aged 50-75 years who received an inactivated influenza vaccine. The source was PBMCs from blood, collected roughly 24 months after vaccination. CDR3 in DNA: TGTGCCAGCAGTTTAGCGCGTTCTTCACCCCTCCACTTT. This encodes CASSLARSSPLHF.